The 3 T cell receptor beta chains listed next were all sequenced from one sample in a study of identical twins. From the 5' RACE reads, TCRdb called clonotypes with MiXCR, one entry per CDR3 protein. Among some 500,000 distinct CDR3 sequences listed, approximately 15% were seen once. This same sample was also part of a study on yellow fever vaccine responses in identical twins.

The sample consisted of CD4+ T cells sorted from blood. These receptors were collected from a young woman in good health.

This clonotype was counted a few times. The CDR3 sequence is CASSFGRGLAQDEQFF. DNA for the CDR3: TGTGCCAGCAGTTTCGGCCGGGGACTAGCCCAGGATGAGCAGTTCTTC. V and J are TRBV28 and TRBJ2-1; 9 nucleotides align to TRBD2. This CDR3 is built from 16 residues. Trimming removed 3 bases from V and 8 bases from J; junction bases left unmatched: 11. CDR1 and CDR2 (germline): MDHEN, SYDVKM. Full variable domain (outside the CDR3, taken from reference TRBV28 and TRBJ2-1): DVKVTQSSRYLVKRTGEKVFLECVQDMDHENMFWYRQDPGLGLRLIYFSYDVKMKEKGDIPEGYSVSREKKERFSLILESASTNQTSMYLCASSFGRGLAQDEQFFGPGTRLTVL.

This clonotype was seen a few times. This rearrangement joins TRBV28 to TRBJ2-7; the D gene is possibly TRBD1 (5 bases). CDR3 length: 14 amino acids. In germline, CDR1 is MDHEN, CDR2 SYDVKM. Trimming took 5 bases from V and 2 from J, leaving 13 bases between them. The CDR3 reads CASSKPDTTYEQYF. The DNA of the CDR3 is TGTGCCAGCAGTAAGCCGGACACAACCTACGAGCAGTACTTC.

This clonotype was detected a few times. The rearrangement joins TRBV6-5 to TRBJ1-1; 7 nucleotides align to TRBD1. The CDR3 has 15 amino acids. The V gene's germline CDR1 is MNHEY and CDR2 SVGAGI. Losses at the gene ends were 2 bases for V and 10 bases for J; bases not matched to a gene: 13. This chain's CDR3 is CASSYDRVPIFVAFF. Here the CDR3 DNA reads TGTGCCAGCAGTTACGACAGGGTTCCTATATTCGTAGCTTTCTTT.